Listed below are T cell receptor beta chains from one sample, sequenced in a study of OX40 agonist ivuxolimab in advanced cancers. Using immunoSEQ multiplex PCR, the repertoire was profiled, and TCRdb retains in-frame clones only, with some absent. This table has about 54,000 clones, approximately 90% appearing once. This sample comprised CD4+ or CD8+ T cells sorted from blood, obtained in a trial of the OX40 agonist ivuxolimab. These receptors were obtained from an adult with an advanced solid tumor such as melanoma, head and neck, liver or kidney cancer. Both conserved end residues are part of each CDR3. The D gene is left open where the match is weak.

d_gene: TRBD2
j_gene: TRBJ2-1
v_gene: TRBV5-1
CDR3nt: TGCGCCAGCAGCTTTGGACTAGCGGGAGGGCCCGGTAATGAGCAGTTCTTC
CDR3aa: CASSFGLAGGPGNEQFF

d_gene: NA
j_gene: TRBJ2-3
v_gene: TRBV29-1
CDR3nt: TGCAGCGTTGGCCTCAACACAGATACGCAGTATTTT
CDR3aa: CSVGLNTDTQYF

d_gene: NA
j_gene: TRBJ2-1
v_gene: TRBV14
CDR3nt: TGTGCCAGCAGCCAATTGTTAGCGGAGGCGACCGAGCAGTTCTTC
CDR3aa: CASSQLLAEATEQFF

d_gene: TRBD1
j_gene: TRBJ2-5
v_gene: TRBV7-9
CDR3nt: TGTGCCAGCAGCACCCACCGACAGGGACCCCAAGAGACCCAGTACTTC
CDR3aa: CASSTHRQGPQETQYF

d_gene: NA
j_gene: TRBJ1-1
v_gene: TRBV5-4
CDR3nt: TGTGCCAGCAGCCAAGAACCAGACACTGAAGCTTTCTTT
CDR3aa: CASSQEPDTEAFF

d_gene: TRBD2
j_gene: TRBJ2-3
v_gene: TRBV6-9
CDR3nt: TGTGCCAGCAGTTTTCCGGGAAAAAGCGGGGGGTTCGATACGCAGTATTTT
CDR3aa: CASSFPGKSGGFDTQYF

d_gene: NA
j_gene: TRBJ1-3
v_gene: TRBV18
CDR3nt: TGTGCCAGCTCACCACAAGGCCCCAGAGCGGCTGGAAACACCATATATTTT
CDR3aa: CASSPQGPRAAGNTIYF

d_gene: NA
j_gene: TRBJ2-7
v_gene: TRBV5-1
CDR3nt: TGTGCCAGCAGCTTACAGTACGGATACGAGCAGTACTTC
CDR3aa: CASSLQYGYEQYF

d_gene: TRBD1
j_gene: TRBJ2-1
v_gene: TRBV19
CDR3nt: TGTGCCAGTAGTATGCTGGGACAGGAAAACAATGAGCAGTTCTTC
CDR3aa: CASSMLGQENNEQFF

d_gene: TRBD1
j_gene: TRBJ1-2
v_gene: TRBV4-1
CDR3nt: TGCGCCAGCAGCCAAGGGGTCCAGGGGGCCTTCCATGGCTACACCTTC
CDR3aa: CASSQGVQGAFHGYTF

d_gene: NA
j_gene: TRBJ1-1
v_gene: TRBV5-1
CDR3nt: TGCGCCAGCAGGGTTCAGGGAGTATCCACTGAAGCTTTCTTT
CDR3aa: CASRVQGVSTEAFF

d_gene: NA
j_gene: TRBJ2-3
v_gene: TRBV5-1
CDR3nt: TGCGCCAGCAGCTTGGCGCAGGGTGGAACAGATACGCAGTATTTT
CDR3aa: CASSLAQGGTDTQYF

d_gene: TRBD1
j_gene: TRBJ2-5
v_gene: TRBV29-1
CDR3nt: TGCAGCGTTATCCACCGGACAGGGGTCGAGACCCAGTACTTC
CDR3aa: CSVIHRTGVETQYF

d_gene: NA
j_gene: TRBJ1-1
v_gene: TRBV6-5
CDR3nt: TGTGCCAGCAGTTACTACGGGAGTGGCACTGAAGCTTTCTTT
CDR3aa: CASSYYGSGTEAFF

d_gene: TRBD2
j_gene: TRBJ2-5
v_gene: TRBV11-1
CDR3nt: TGTGCCAGCAGACTGGGACTAGCGGGTCAAGAGACCCAGTACTTC
CDR3aa: CASRLGLAGQETQYF

d_gene: NA
j_gene: TRBJ2-7
v_gene: TRBV4-1
CDR3nt: TGCGCCAGCAGCCAAGTCCTCTCTACTACGGACTACGAGCAGTACTTC
CDR3aa: CASSQVLSTTDYEQYF

d_gene: TRBD1
j_gene: TRBJ2-7
v_gene: TRBV6-5
CDR3nt: TGTGCCAGCAGTTACCTCGGGACAGGGGGCCACTACGAGCAGTACTTC
CDR3aa: CASSYLGTGGHYEQYF

d_gene: NA
j_gene: TRBJ1-4
v_gene: TRBV6-5
CDR3nt: TGTGCCAGCAGTGACCCGGAGAATGAAAAACTGTTTTTT
CDR3aa: CASSDPENEKLFF